This is a list of T cell receptor beta chains from one sample in a study of blood T cell repertoires in COVID-19. The repertoire was sequenced with immunoSEQ multiplex PCR; TCRdb's copy has only in-frame clones and lacks some. The sample lists 40,000 to 55,000 clones; approximately 90% were seen once. What was sequenced was peripheral blood. Source of these receptors: a man aged 50-59 years with active COVID-19. The CDR3 runs from the conserved cysteine through the conserved F or W. The D gene is left open where the match is weak. Size values are once, few and many counts, or a class for expanded clones, and some rows have none.

d_gene: TRBD1
abundance: -
j_gene: TRBJ1-4
v_gene: TRBV11-2
CDR3aa: CASSHDRVNEKLFF
CDR3nt: TGTGCCAGCAGCCACGACAGGGTTAATGAAAAACTGTTTTTT

d_gene: -
abundance: -
j_gene: TRBJ2-3
v_gene: TRBV19
CDR3aa: CASSPRAASRRTSTDTQYF
CDR3nt: TGTGCCAGTAGCCCCCGGGCGGCTAGCAGACGTACTAGCACAGATACGCAGTATTTT

d_gene: -
abundance: -
j_gene: TRBJ1-1
v_gene: TRBV15
CDR3aa: CATSRGHQANTEAFF
CDR3nt: TGTGCCACCAGCAGAGGTCATCAGGCGAACACTGAAGCTTTCTTT

d_gene: -
abundance: -
j_gene: TRBJ2-1
v_gene: TRBV12-3/TRBV12-4
CDR3aa: CASSFRNEQFF
CDR3nt: TGTGCCAGCAGTTTCAGAAATGAGCAGTTCTTC

d_gene: -
abundance: -
j_gene: TRBJ2-7
v_gene: TRBV5-4
CDR3aa: CASSHERSGASYEQYF
CDR3nt: TGTGCCAGCAGCCACGAACGTAGCGGAGCAAGCTACGAGCAGTACTTC

d_gene: TRBD2
abundance: -
j_gene: TRBJ2-2
v_gene: TRBV6-6
CDR3aa: CASSRAPPGLAGGSTGELFF
CDR3nt: TGTGCCAGCAGTCGAGCCCCCCCGGGACTAGCGGGAGGCTCCACCGGGGAGCTGTTTTTT

d_gene: -
abundance: -
j_gene: TRBJ2-1
v_gene: TRBV5-4
CDR3aa: CASSSPGSVEQFF
CDR3nt: TGTGCCAGCAGCTCACCCGGGAGTGTTGAGCAGTTCTTC

d_gene: -
abundance: -
j_gene: TRBJ2-3
v_gene: TRBV12-3/TRBV12-4
CDR3aa: CASSLSRTDTQYF
CDR3nt: TGTGCCAGCAGTTTATCTCGGACAGATACGCAGTATTTT

d_gene: -
abundance: medium-sized
j_gene: TRBJ2-2
v_gene: TRBV4-3
CDR3aa: CASSQELSRELFF
CDR3nt: TGCGCCAGCAGCCAAGAATTATCCCGGGAGCTGTTTTTT

d_gene: TRBD2
abundance: -
j_gene: TRBJ2-2
v_gene: TRBV9
CDR3aa: CASSVGGGTGELFF
CDR3nt: TGTGCCAGCAGCGTTGGGGGAGGGACCGGGGAGCTGTTTTTT

d_gene: -
abundance: -
j_gene: TRBJ2-7
v_gene: TRBV6-1
CDR3aa: CASSEIITYEQYF
CDR3nt: TGTGCCAGCAGTGAAATAATAACCTACGAGCAGTACTTC

d_gene: -
abundance: -
j_gene: TRBJ1-5
v_gene: TRBV27
CDR3aa: CASQPRGQMNQPQHF
CDR3nt: TGTGCCAGCCAACCCCGTGGGCAGATGAATCAGCCCCAGCATTTT

d_gene: -
abundance: -
j_gene: TRBJ1-2
v_gene: TRBV5-4
CDR3aa: CASSLAIENYGYTF
CDR3nt: TGTGCCAGCAGCTTGGCCATAGAAAACTATGGCTACACCTTC

d_gene: TRBD1
abundance: once
j_gene: TRBJ2-1
v_gene: TRBV6-5
CDR3aa: CASQGQYNEQFF
CDR3nt: TGTGCCAGCCAGGGACAGTACAATGAGCAGTTCTTC

d_gene: TRBD1
abundance: few
j_gene: TRBJ2-2
v_gene: TRBV12-5
CDR3aa: CASGLVLDREITGELFF
CDR3nt: TGTGCTAGTGGTTTGGTACTCGACAGGGAAATAACCGGGGAGCTGTTTTTT

d_gene: -
abundance: -
j_gene: TRBJ2-7
v_gene: TRBV6-5
CDR3aa: CASSLTGRYEQYF
CDR3nt: TGTGCCAGCAGCCTCACAGGGCGCTACGAGCAGTACTTC

d_gene: TRBD1
abundance: -
j_gene: TRBJ2-3
v_gene: TRBV6-5
CDR3aa: CASSYSRGRADTQYF
CDR3nt: TGTGCCAGCAGTTACTCTAGGGGGCGAGCAGATACGCAGTATTTT

d_gene: -
abundance: -
j_gene: TRBJ2-5
v_gene: TRBV10-3
CDR3aa: CAISAGETQYF
CDR3nt: TGTGCCATCAGTGCCGGGGAGACCCAGTACTTC

d_gene: -
abundance: -
j_gene: TRBJ2-7
v_gene: TRBV6-5
CDR3aa: CASSAFTGPYEQYF
CDR3nt: TGTGCCAGTTCAGCATTCACAGGGCCTTACGAGCAGTACTTC

d_gene: -
abundance: -
j_gene: TRBJ2-2
v_gene: TRBV10-2
CDR3aa: CASSGAGGSGELFF
CDR3nt: TGCGCCAGCTCGGGGGCAGGGGGGTCCGGGGAGCTGTTTTTT

d_gene: -
abundance: -
j_gene: TRBJ2-7
v_gene: TRBV6-5
CDR3aa: CASSRHRIQLGEQYF
CDR3nt: TGTGCCAGCAGTCGGCACAGGATCCAACTTGGCGAGCAGTACTTC

d_gene: -
abundance: once
j_gene: TRBJ1-4
v_gene: TRBV4-3
CDR3aa: CASSHLGGEKLFF
CDR3nt: TGCGCCAGCAGCCACCTGGGAGGTGAAAAACTGTTTTTT

d_gene: -
abundance: -
j_gene: TRBJ2-3
v_gene: TRBV12-2
CDR3aa: CASRPRTSPELVDTQYF
CDR3nt: TGTGCAAGTCGCCCACGGACTAGCCCGGAATTAGTAGATACGCAGTATTTT

d_gene: TRBD1
abundance: -
j_gene: TRBJ1-3
v_gene: TRBV18
CDR3aa: CASSPSLTGGSGNTIYF
CDR3nt: TGTGCCAGCTCACCCTCTTTGACAGGGGGCTCTGGAAACACCATATATTTT

d_gene: -
abundance: -
j_gene: TRBJ2-4
v_gene: TRBV5-4
CDR3aa: CASSTGGVGNIQYF
CDR3nt: TGTGCCAGCAGCACAGGGGGGGTTGGAAACATTCAGTACTTC

d_gene: -
abundance: few
j_gene: TRBJ2-2
v_gene: TRBV21-1
CDR3aa: CANPDSANTGELFF
CDR3nt: TGTGCCAACCCTGACAGCGCGAACACCGGGGAGCTGTTTTTT

d_gene: TRBD2
abundance: -
j_gene: TRBJ2-4
v_gene: TRBV7-2
CDR3aa: CASSLAGLAGDIQYF
CDR3nt: TGTGCCAGCAGCTTAGCGGGACTAGCGGGAGACATTCAGTACTTC

d_gene: TRBD2
abundance: -
j_gene: TRBJ2-3
v_gene: TRBV3-1/TRBV3-2
CDR3aa: CASSQVQAGDNTQYF
CDR3nt: TGTGCCAGCAGCCAAGTCCAAGCGGGGGATAATACGCAGTATTTT

d_gene: -
abundance: -
j_gene: TRBJ2-2
v_gene: TRBV5-1
CDR3aa: CASSYPPGVSGELFF
CDR3nt: TGCGCCAGCAGCTATCCCCCCGGGGTGAGTGGGGAGCTGTTTTTT

d_gene: TRBD2
abundance: once
j_gene: TRBJ2-3
v_gene: TRBV7-9
CDR3aa: CASSLSQASGGLEYF
CDR3nt: TGTGCCAGCAGCTTAAGTCAGGCTAGCGGGGGCCTCGAGTATTTT

d_gene: -
abundance: -
j_gene: TRBJ2-6
v_gene: TRBV7-3
CDR3aa: CASSPVGGRKGSGANVLTF
CDR3nt: TGTGCCAGCAGCCCGGTTGGTGGGAGGAAGGGTTCTGGGGCCAACGTCCTGACTTTC

d_gene: TRBD1
abundance: -
j_gene: TRBJ2-6
v_gene: TRBV27
CDR3aa: CASSLQWTGVSGANVLTF
CDR3nt: TGTGCCAGCAGTTTGCAATGGACAGGGGTGTCAGGGGCCAACGTCCTGACTTTC

d_gene: -
abundance: -
j_gene: TRBJ2-5
v_gene: TRBV5-4
CDR3aa: CASSQTTETQYF
CDR3nt: TGTGCCAGCAGCCAGACTACCGAGACCCAGTACTTC

d_gene: TRBD1
abundance: -
j_gene: TRBJ2-7
v_gene: TRBV18
CDR3aa: CASSAGQGITYEQYF
CDR3nt: TGTGCCAGCTCAGCAGGACAGGGGATAACCTACGAGCAGTACTTC

d_gene: TRBD2
abundance: -
j_gene: TRBJ2-5
v_gene: TRBV20-1
CDR3aa: CSPGGAETQYF
CDR3nt: TGCAGCCCCGGGGGGGCAGAGACCCAGTACTTC

d_gene: -
abundance: -
j_gene: TRBJ1-3
v_gene: TRBV7-9
CDR3aa: CASSEIGGSGNTIYF
CDR3nt: TGTGCCAGCAGCGAAATAGGGGGCTCTGGAAACACCATATATTTT

d_gene: -
abundance: -
j_gene: TRBJ1-4
v_gene: TRBV15
CDR3aa: CATSRESGANEKLFF
CDR3nt: TGTGCCACCAGCAGAGAGTCCGGGGCTAATGAAAAACTGTTTTTT

d_gene: -
abundance: -
j_gene: TRBJ2-3
v_gene: TRBV12-5
CDR3aa: CASGLFPRREDTQYF
CDR3nt: TGTGCTAGTGGTTTGTTCCCTAGGAGGGAAGATACGCAGTATTTT

d_gene: -
abundance: few
j_gene: TRBJ1-5
v_gene: TRBV19
CDR3aa: CASSIPGRIQPQHF
CDR3nt: TGTGCCAGTAGTATCCCGGGTCGTATTCAGCCCCAGCATTTT

d_gene: -
abundance: -
j_gene: TRBJ2-7
v_gene: TRBV3-1/TRBV3-2
CDR3aa: CASSQGNTGYEQYF
CDR3nt: TGTGCCAGCAGCCAAGGAAACACGGGGTACGAGCAGTACTTC

d_gene: TRBD1
abundance: -
j_gene: TRBJ2-3
v_gene: TRBV6-1
CDR3aa: CASSDSRDRYTDTQYF
CDR3nt: TGTGCCAGCAGTGATTCTCGGGACAGATACACAGATACGCAGTATTTT

d_gene: TRBD1
abundance: -
j_gene: TRBJ2-7
v_gene: TRBV20-1
CDR3aa: CSASENRGSAYEQYF
CDR3nt: TGCAGTGCTAGTGAGAACAGGGGTAGTGCCTACGAGCAGTACTTC

d_gene: TRBD2
abundance: -
j_gene: TRBJ2-7
v_gene: TRBV5-1
CDR3aa: CASSLVGRTSGVPVF
CDR3nt: TGCGCCAGCAGCTTGGTAGGACGGACTAGCGGGGTCCCAGTCTTC

d_gene: -
abundance: once
j_gene: TRBJ2-5
v_gene: TRBV9
CDR3aa: CASSVGGGQETQYF
CDR3nt: TGTGCCAGCAGCGTAGGGGGGGGCCAGGAGACCCAGTACTTC